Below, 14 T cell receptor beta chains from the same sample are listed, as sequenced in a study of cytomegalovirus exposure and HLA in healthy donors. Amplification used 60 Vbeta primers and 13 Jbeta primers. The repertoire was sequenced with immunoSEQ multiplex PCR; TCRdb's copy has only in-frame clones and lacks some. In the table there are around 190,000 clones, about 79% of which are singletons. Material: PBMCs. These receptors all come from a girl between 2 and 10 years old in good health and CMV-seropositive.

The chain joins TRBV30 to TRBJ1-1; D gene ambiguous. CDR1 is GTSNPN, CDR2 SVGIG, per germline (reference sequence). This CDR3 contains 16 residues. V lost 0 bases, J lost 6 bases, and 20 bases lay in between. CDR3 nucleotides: TGTGCCTGGAGTGTATTATCTCATAGATACGGAGCTGAAGCTTTCTTT. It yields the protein CAWSVLSHRYGAEAFF. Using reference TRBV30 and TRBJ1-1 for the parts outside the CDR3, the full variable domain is SQTIHQWPATLVQPVGSPLSLECTVEGTSNPNLYWYRQAAGRGLQLLFYSVGIGQISSEVPQNLSASRPQDRQFILSSKKLLLSDSGFYLCAWSVLSHRYGAEAFFGQGTRLTVV.

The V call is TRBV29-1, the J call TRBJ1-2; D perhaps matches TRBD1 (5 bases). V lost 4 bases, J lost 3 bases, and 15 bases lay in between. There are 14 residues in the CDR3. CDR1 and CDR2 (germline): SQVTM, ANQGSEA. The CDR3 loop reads CSVGSLGGYYGYTF. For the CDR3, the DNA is TGCAGCGTTGGATCCCTGGGGGGGTACTATGGCTACACCTTC. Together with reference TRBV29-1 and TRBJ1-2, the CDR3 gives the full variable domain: SAVISQKPSRDICQRGTSLTIQCQVDSQVTMMFWYRQQPGQSLTLIATANQGSEATYESGFVIDKFPISRPNLTFSTLTVSNMSPEDSSIYLCSVGSLGGYYGYTFGSGTRLTVV.

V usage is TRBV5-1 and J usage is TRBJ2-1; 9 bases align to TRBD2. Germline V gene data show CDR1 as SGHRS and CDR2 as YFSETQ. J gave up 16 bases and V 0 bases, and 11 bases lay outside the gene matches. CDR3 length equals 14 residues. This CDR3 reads CASSLVAGGPTRFF. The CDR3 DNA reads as TGCGCCAGCAGCTTGGTGGCGGGAGGGCCGACTCGTTTCTTC.

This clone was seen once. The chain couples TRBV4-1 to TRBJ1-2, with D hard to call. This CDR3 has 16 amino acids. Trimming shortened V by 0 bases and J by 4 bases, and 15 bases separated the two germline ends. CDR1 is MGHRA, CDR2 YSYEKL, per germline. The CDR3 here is CASSQEGRAGGYGYTF. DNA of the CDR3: TGCGCCAGCAGCCAAGAGGGGAGGGCCGGAGGCTATGGCTACACCTTC.

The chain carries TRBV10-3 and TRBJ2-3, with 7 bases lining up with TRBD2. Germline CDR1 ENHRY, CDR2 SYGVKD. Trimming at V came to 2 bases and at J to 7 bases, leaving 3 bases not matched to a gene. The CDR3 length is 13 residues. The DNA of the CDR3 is TGTGCCATCAGTGAGACTAGCGAAAATACGCAGTATTTT. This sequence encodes CAISETSENTQYF.

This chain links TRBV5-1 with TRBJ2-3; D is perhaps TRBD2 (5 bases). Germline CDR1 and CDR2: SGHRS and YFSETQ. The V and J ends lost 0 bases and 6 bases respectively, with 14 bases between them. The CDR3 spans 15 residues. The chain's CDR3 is CASSLEAGLSDTQYF. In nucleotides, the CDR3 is TGCGCCAGCAGCTTGGAGGCGGGCCTGTCGGATACGCAGTATTTT.

The DNA of the CDR3 is TGCGCCAGCAGCGGATCCGGGACTAGCGACGTTTACGAGCAGTACTTC. Its protein is CASSGSGTSDVYEQYF. The chain combines TRBV5-1 with TRBJ2-7; 10 nucleotides match TRBD2. The CDR3 totals 16 residues. V was clipped by 4 bases and J by 4 bases; unmatched bases: 11. Germline lookup yields CDR1 SGHRS and CDR2 YFSETQ.

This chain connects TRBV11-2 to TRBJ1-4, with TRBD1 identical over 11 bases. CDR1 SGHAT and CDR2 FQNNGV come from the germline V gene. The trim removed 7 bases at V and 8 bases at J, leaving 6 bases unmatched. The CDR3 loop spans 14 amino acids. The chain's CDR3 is CASTKDRGREKLFF. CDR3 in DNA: TGTGCCAGCACCAAGGACAGGGGGCGCGAAAAACTGTTTTTT.

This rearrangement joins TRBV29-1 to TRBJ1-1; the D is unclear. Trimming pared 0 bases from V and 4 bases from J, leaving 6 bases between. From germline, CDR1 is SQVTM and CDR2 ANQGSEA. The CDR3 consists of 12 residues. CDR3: CSVEEPGTEAFF. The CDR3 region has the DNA TGCAGCGTTGAAGAACCGGGCACTGAAGCTTTCTTT.

The CDR3 loop is CASTRNTEAFF. In nucleotides, the CDR3 is TGTGCCAGTACGAGGAACACTGAAGCTTTCTTT. The V and J genes are TRBV19 and TRBJ1-1; D is undetermined. Germline assignment: CDR1 LNHDA and CDR2 SQIVND (reference sequence). V shed 7 bases and J shed 1 base, with 4 bases lying between them. The CDR3 totals 11 residues.

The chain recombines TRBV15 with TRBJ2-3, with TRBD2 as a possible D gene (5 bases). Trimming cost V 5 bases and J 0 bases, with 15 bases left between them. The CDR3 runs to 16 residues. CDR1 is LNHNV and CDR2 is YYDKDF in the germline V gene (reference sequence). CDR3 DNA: TGTGCCACCAGCTCCGAGCGGAGAACTAGCACAGATACGCAGTATTTT. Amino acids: CATSSERRTSTDTQYF.

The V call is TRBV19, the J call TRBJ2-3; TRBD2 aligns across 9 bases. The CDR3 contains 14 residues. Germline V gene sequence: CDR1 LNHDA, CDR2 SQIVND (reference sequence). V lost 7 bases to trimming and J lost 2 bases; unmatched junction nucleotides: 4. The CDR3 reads CASTQRGVTDTQYF. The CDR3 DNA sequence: TGTGCCAGTACACAGCGGGGGGTCACAGATACGCAGTATTTT.

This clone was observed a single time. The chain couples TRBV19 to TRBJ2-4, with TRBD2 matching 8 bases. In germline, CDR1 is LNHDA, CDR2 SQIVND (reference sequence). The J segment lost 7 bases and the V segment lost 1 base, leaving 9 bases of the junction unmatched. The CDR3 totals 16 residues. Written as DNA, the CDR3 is TGTGCCAGTAGTATAGCTCCAGCGGGAGAACGGAACATTCAGTACTTC. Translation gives CASSIAPAGERNIQYF.

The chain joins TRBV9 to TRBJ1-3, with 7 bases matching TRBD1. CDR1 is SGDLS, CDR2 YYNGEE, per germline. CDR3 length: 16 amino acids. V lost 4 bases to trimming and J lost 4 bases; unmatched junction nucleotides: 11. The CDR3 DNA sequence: TGTGCCAGCAGCTTGAGCCCCAAGGACAGGGGAAACACCATATATTTT. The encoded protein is CASSLSPKDRGNTIYF. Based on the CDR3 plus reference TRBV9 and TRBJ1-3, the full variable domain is DSGVTQTPKHLITATGQRVTLRCSPRSGDLSVYWYQQSLDQGLQFLIQYYNGEERAKGNILERFSAQQFPDLHSELNLSSLELGDSALYFCASSLSPKDRGNTIYFGEGSWLTVV.